These 10 T cell receptor beta chains were sequenced from one sample in a study of blood T cell repertoires in COVID-19. The repertoire was sequenced with immunoSEQ multiplex PCR; TCRdb's copy has only in-frame clones and lacks some. The sample carries around 95,000 clones, roughly 90% recorded once. The specimen was peripheral blood. These receptor sequences come from a man aged 30-40 years in a cohort sampled during active COVID-19.

This rearrangement joins TRBV7-2 to TRBJ1-6; D not certain. The length of the CDR3 is 14 residues. Trimming shortened V by 5 bases and J by 10 bases, and 15 bases separated the two germline ends. Germline CDR1 reads SGHTA; CDR2 reads FQGNSA. This CDR3 is CASSLLTARSPLHF. Written as DNA, the CDR3 is TGTGCCAGCAGCCTCCTGACTGCTAGATCACCCCTCCACTTT.

The chain combines TRBV10-3 with TRBJ2-2; no definite D call. The germline V gene encodes CDR1 ENHRY and CDR2 SYGVKD. The length of the CDR3 is 14 residues. V lost 7 bases to trimming and J lost 0 bases, with 9 bases between them. Written as DNA, the CDR3 is TGTGCCATCACTGGCAGATCGAACACCGGGGAGCTGTTTTTT. Translated: CAITGRSNTGELFF.

J is TRBJ2-7 and V is TRBV7-2; D gene uncertain. The V gene lost 5 bases and the J gene lost 4 bases, with 6 bases spanning the gap. This CDR3 has 11 residues. CDR1 is SGHTA and CDR2 is FQGNSA in the germline V gene. The DNA of the CDR3 is TGTGCCAGCAGCCCCAAATACGAGCAGTACTTC. Residues: CASSPKYEQYF.

V usage is TRBV7-3 and J usage is TRBJ2-2, with 9 nucleotides matching TRBD1. The CDR3 runs to 17 residues. CDR1 and CDR2 (germline): SGHTA, FQGTGA. V lost 5 bases, J lost 4 bases, and 11 bases stayed unmatched. The CDR3 loop reads CASSLYEQGAGTGELFF. As DNA, the CDR3 is TGTGCCAGCAGCCTATACGAACAGGGGGCGGGCACCGGGGAGCTGTTTTTT.

The chain links TRBV27 to TRBJ2-3; D call uncertain. V dropped 1 base and J dropped 0 bases, with 11 bases sitting between them. The CDR3 consists of 16 residues. The germline CDR1 and CDR2 sequences are MNHEY and SMNVEV (reference sequence). The chain's CDR3 is CASSLLYGVSTDTQYF. The CDR3 nucleotides read TGTGCCAGCAGTTTATTGTACGGAGTGAGCACAGATACGCAGTATTTT.

The chain couples TRBV11-2 to TRBJ1-5, with D unresolved. The CDR3 extends over 13 amino acids. The ends were cut back, 1 base at V and 4 bases at J, with 5 bases in the middle. Germline V lookup: CDR1 SGHAT, CDR2 FQNNGV. In DNA, the CDR3 is TGTGCCAGCAGCTTAGGTCAGAATCAGCCCCAGCATTTT. It specifies CASSLGQNQPQHF.

The rearrangement uses TRBV5-1 and TRBJ1-3; D is perhaps TRBD1 (5 bases). Germline values: CDR1 SGHRS, CDR2 YFSETQ. V was clipped by 0 bases and J by 0 bases, with 10 bases between them. There are 16 residues in the CDR3. As DNA, the CDR3 is TGCGCCAGCAGCTTGGGGGGCCTCCTCTCTGGAAACACCATATATTTT. Protein sequence: CASSLGGLLSGNTIYF.

V is TRBV4-3 and J is TRBJ2-5, with D possibly TRBD2 on 5 matching bases. V was cut by 0 bases and J by 2 bases, with 19 bases left in between. The CDR3 spans 18 residues. Germline loops: CDR1 LGHNA, CDR2 YSLEER. CDR3 residues: CASSQDSLLGHVQETQYF. The CDR3 coding sequence is TGCGCCAGCAGCCAAGATAGTTTACTAGGTCACGTACAAGAGACCCAGTACTTC.

The rearrangement links TRBV30 to TRBJ1-3, with unresolved D. Deletions cut 2 bases from V and 4 bases from J, with 9 bases between. The V gene's germline CDR1 is GTSNPN and CDR2 SVGIG (reference sequence). The CDR3 totals 13 residues. CDR3 in amino acids: CAWSSQSGNTIYF. The DNA for the CDR3 is TGTGCCTGGAGTTCCCAGTCCGGAAACACCATATATTTT.

This clone was detected once. The chain recombines TRBV10-3 with TRBJ2-3, with a weak D call TRBD2 (7 bases). The CDR3 covers 12 residues. Trimming cost V 10 bases and J 2 bases, with 10 bases left between them. In germline, CDR1 is ENHRY, CDR2 SYGVKD. DNA for the CDR3: TGTGCCAACGGGGGGCCCACAGATACGCAGTATTTT. Its protein is CANGGPTDTQYF.